The 10 T cell receptor beta chains below all came from one sample that was sequenced in a study of T cell repertoires in cytomegalovirus infection. TCRdb recomputed calls from the reads with MiXCR, one row per CDR3 protein. Of 65,000 to 90,000 distinct CDR3 sequences listed, 3% to 4.5% are singletons. Sequenced sample: PBMCs. The receptors derive from a human donor in good health (CMV status not recorded). Some clones in this sample may be carry-over from other donors' samples.

This clonotype occurred many times. This chain uses TRBV20-1 with TRBJ2-5; the D is unclear. The CDR3 is made up of 12 amino acids. CDR1 and CDR2 from the germline V gene are DFQATT and SNEGSKA (reference sequence). V shed 5 bases and J shed 4 bases, with 11 bases lying between them. The CDR3 here is CSAPRGSETQYF. The CDR3 DNA is TGCAGTGCTCCTAGAGGATCAGAGACCCAGTACTTC.

This clonotype came up many times. The rearrangement uses TRBV18 and TRBJ1-1, with TRBD1 identical over 7 bases. In germline, CDR1 is KGHSH, CDR2 LQKENI. The ends lost 3 bases at V and 1 base at J; junction bases unmatched: 5. The CDR3 loop spans 15 amino acids. DNA for the CDR3: TGTGCCAGCTCACCGACAGGGCCAGGGAACACTGAAGCTTTCTTT. As protein: CASSPTGPGNTEAFF. Full variable domain (outside the CDR3, taken from reference TRBV18 and TRBJ1-1): NAGVMQNPRHLVRRRGQEARLRCSPMKGHSHVYWYRQLPEEGLKFMVYLQKENIIDESGMPKERFSAEFPKEGPSILRIQQVVRGDSAAYFCASSPTGPGNTEAFFGQGTRLTVV.

This clonotype appeared many times. This chain uses TRBV6-1 with TRBJ2-3, with TRBD1 matching 8 bases. Germline V gene lookup returns CDR1 MNHNS and CDR2 SASEGT. CDR3 length: 14 residues. The J segment lost 4 bases and the V segment lost 7 bases, leaving 7 bases of the junction unmatched. CDR3 loop: CASTTTGEADTQYF. The CDR3 DNA reads TGTGCCAGCACTACGACAGGGGAGGCAGATACGCAGTATTTT.

This clonotype was counted ten times or more. The genes are TRBV6-6 and TRBJ2-1; tentatively, D is TRBD1 or TRBD2 (6 bases each). V shed 4 bases and J shed 6 bases, with 10 bases lying between them. Germline V gene data show CDR1 as MNHNY and CDR2 as SVGAGI (reference sequence). The CDR3 is 13 amino acids. CDR3 DNA: TGTGCCAGCAGTTTGGGGGGCGCCAATGAGCAGTTCTTC. Translation: CASSLGGANEQFF.

Many counts were recorded for this clonotype. The chain uses TRBV7-2 and TRBJ1-2, with TRBD1 as a possible D gene (5 bases). This CDR3 spans 15 amino acids. The germline V gene encodes CDR1 SGHTA and CDR2 FQGNSA. Trimming took 6 bases from V and 4 from J, leaving 18 bases between them. The CDR3 region is CASSSQPQAIYGYTF. The CDR3 DNA is TGTGCCAGCAGTTCCCAACCACAGGCAATCTATGGCTACACCTTC.

This clonotype was picked up many times. The J gene is TRBJ1-5, the V gene TRBV6-2 or TRBV6-3; D uncertain. Germline lookup yields CDR1 MNHEY and CDR2 SVGEGT. Deletions cut 10 bases from V and 9 bases from J, with 19 bases between. This CDR3 contains 13 residues. This chain's CDR3 is CAIRKDGSWPQHF. As DNA, the CDR3 is TGTGCCATCCGAAAAGACGGGTCATGGCCCCAGCATTTT.

In this sample, this clonotype turned up many times. V and J are TRBV7-6 and TRBJ2-7; D remains unclear. The CDR3 is 12 amino acids. V lost 2 bases and J 10 bases, leaving 12 bases between the germline ends. Germline loops: CDR1 SGHVS, CDR2 FNYEAQ. The CDR3 loop is CASSLFDGIQYF. The CDR3 bases are TGTGCCAGCAGCTTATTTGACGGAATACAGTACTTC.

This clonotype was seen repeatedly, ten times or more. The chain links TRBV28 to TRBJ2-7; tentatively, D is TRBD2 (5 bases). Trimming pared 6 bases from V and 3 bases from J, leaving 15 bases between. Germline V CDR1 and CDR2: MDHEN, SYDVKM. This CDR3 region has 14 residues. The CDR3 DNA is TGTGCCAGCAGGATGGGCGGGTATAGCTACGAGCAGTACTTC. It yields the protein CASRMGGYSYEQYF. The entire variable domain, with the rest obtained from reference TRBV28 and TRBJ2-7, is as follows: DVKVTQSSRYLVKRTGEKVFLECVQDMDHENMFWYRQDPGLGLRLIYFSYDVKMKEKGDIPEGYSVSREKKERFSLILESASTNQTSMYLCASRMGGYSYEQYFGPGTRLTVT.

This clonotype has a count of ten or more. The J gene is TRBJ2-1, the V gene TRBV2; perhaps TRBD2 as D (6 bases). Germline-derived CDR1 and CDR2 are SNHLY and FYNNEI. The CDR3 has 13 amino acids. Between the trimmed V and J ends, which lost 6 bases and 3 bases, there was a span of 9 bases. In DNA form, the CDR3 reads TGTGCCAGCAGCGAGACTAGCTACAATGAGCAGTTCTTC. It specifies CASSETSYNEQFF.

This clonotype was detected ten times or more. The V call is TRBV9, the J call TRBJ2-3, with 9 bases matching TRBD1. Germline V CDR1 and CDR2: SGDLS, YYNGEE. The ends lost 3 bases at V and 2 bases at J; junction bases unmatched: 4. This CDR3 is 15 amino acids long. The CDR3 loop is CASSDRDRVTDTQYF. Here the CDR3 DNA reads TGTGCCAGCAGCGACCGGGACAGGGTCACAGATACGCAGTATTTT.